Each of the 30 T cell receptor beta chains below was sequenced from the same sample in a study of beta chain features in type 1 diabetes. General observations from the study: Shorter TCRB CDR3s, moderately but significantly so, were found in Type 1 diabetes patients in all four CD4+ subsets.

Sequencing targeted expressed TCRB transcripts, as all isolated RNA had been reverse transcribed. Assay used: immunoSEQ multiplex PCR; TCRdb lists only in-frame clones, some missing. Counted here are about 650,000 clones, around 12% occurring once; the ten biggest clones make up over 0.1%. No antigen is known for these receptors. The sample comprised naive CD4+ T cells from blood. The receptor set was obtained from a man between 25 and 39 years old with type 1 diabetes.

The chain employs TRBV19 and TRBJ1-5; D remains unclear. Germline V gene lookup returns CDR1 LNHDA and CDR2 SQIVND (reference sequence). V dropped 3 bases and J dropped 1 base, with 7 bases sitting between them. The CDR3 length is 14 residues. The CDR3 is CASSMAQSNQPQHF. The CDR3 coding sequence is TGTGCCAGTAGTATGGCGCAGAGCAATCAGCCCCAGCATTTT.

The rearrangement links TRBV7-9 to TRBJ2-7, with D tentatively TRBD1 (6 bases). Trimming cost V 1 base and J 7 bases, with 11 bases left between them. The CDR3 length is 13 residues. The germline gives CDR1 SEHNR, CDR2 FQNEAQ (reference sequence). DNA for the CDR3: TGTGCCAGCAGCTTAGTACAGGGCCATGAGCAGTACTTC. This codes for CASSLVQGHEQYF.

J is TRBJ1-6 and V is TRBV7-9; no clear D. This CDR3 region has 15 residues. CDR1 SEHNR and CDR2 FQNEAQ come from the germline V gene (reference sequence). V lost 1 base and J lost 6, with 10 bases in between. CDR3 coding DNA: TGTGCCAGCAGCTTAGTTGCAGGAGCTAATTCACCCCTCCACTTT. Protein sequence: CASSLVAGANSPLHF. The full variable domain, with the rest looked up from reference TRBV7-9 and TRBJ1-6, is DTGVSQNPRHKITKRGQNVTFRCDPISEHNRLYWYRQTLGQGPEFLTYFQNEAQLEKSRLLSDRFSAERPKGSFSTLEIQRTEQGDSAMYLCASSLVAGANSPLHFGNGTRLTVT.

With respect to this clone: Sequence at one end of the junction differs from germline and may be a read error. In DNA form, the CDR3 reads TGTGCCAGCAGTCGTACCTACCAGGAGACCCAGTACTTC. Its translation: CASSRTYQETQYF. The genes are TRBV7-6 and TRBJ2-5; unclear D gene. The CDR3 is 13 residues long. Germline CDR1 reads SGHVS; CDR2 reads FNYEAQ.

This clone was seen a handful of times. This chain links TRBV4-3 with TRBJ2-7; tentatively, D is TRBD2 (5 bases). Between the trimmed V and J ends, which lost 3 bases and 5 bases, there was a span of 17 bases. CDR1 is LGHNA, CDR2 YSLEER, per germline. This CDR3 comprises 15 residues. This chain's CDR3 is CASSQRYTSSHEQYF. In DNA, the CDR3 is TGCGCCAGCAGCCAGAGGTATACTAGTTCACACGAGCAGTACTTC.

This clone was found a few times. This chain uses TRBV7-4 with TRBJ2-3; either TRBD1 or TRBD2 may fit D (5 bases each). CDR3 length: 14 residues. Trimming took 3 bases from V and 5 from J, leaving 12 bases between them. Per germline, CDR1 SGHVT and CDR2 SQSDAQ. The CDR3 protein is CASSFWGNEDTQYF. DNA for the CDR3: TGTGCCAGCAGCTTTTGGGGGAATGAAGATACGCAGTATTTT.

The chain is built from TRBV7-2 and TRBJ2-7; TRBD1 matches at 7 bases. The germline V gene encodes CDR1 SGHTA and CDR2 FQGNSA. CDR3 length: 16 amino acids. J gave up 0 bases and V 0 bases, and 5 bases lay outside the gene matches. The CDR3 sequence: CASSLAGRGTSYEQYF. For the CDR3, the DNA is TGTGCCAGCAGCTTAGCTGGCAGGGGGACCTCCTACGAGCAGTACTTC.

This clone was counted a few times. The CDR3 region is CASSPQRYEKLFF. Here the CDR3 DNA reads TGTGCCAGCAGCCCCCAGCGGTATGAAAAACTGTTTTTT. The V call is TRBV6-6, the J call TRBJ1-4; no firm D call. In germline, CDR1 is MNHNY, CDR2 SVGAGI (reference sequence). The CDR3 is made up of 13 amino acids. The V end was cut by 6 bases, the J end by 6 bases, with 11 bases between.

CDR3 in amino acids: CASSYTSGDGYTF. The DNA of the CDR3 is TGTGCCAGCAGTTACACCAGCGGGGATGGCTACACCTTC. The V gene is TRBV6-5, the J gene TRBJ1-2; the D is unclear. CDR1 and CDR2 (germline): MNHEY, SVGAGI. The V gene lost 2 bases and the J gene lost 6 bases, with 10 bases spanning the gap. The CDR3 is 13 amino acids.

About this clone: Distinct nucleotide sequences in the sample also encode this CDR3. This sequence joins TRBV2 and TRBJ2-7, with D maybe TRBD1 (6 bases). V was shortened by 6 bases and J by 4 bases, with 7 bases between the two germline ends. This CDR3 is built from 11 residues. Germline assignment: CDR1 SNHLY and CDR2 FYNNEI. The CDR3 DNA reads as TGTGCCAGCAGGGGGGCTTACGAGCAGTACTTC. Protein: CASRGAYEQYF. Filled out from reference TRBV2 and TRBJ2-7, the complete variable domain reads EPEVTQTPSHQVTQMGQEVILRCVPISNHLYFYWYRQILGQKVEFLVSFYNNEISEKSEIFDDQFSVERPDGSNFTLKIRSTKLEDSAMYFCASRGAYEQYFGPGTRLTVT.

The genes are TRBV9 and TRBJ1-5, with TRBD1 matching over 9 bases. Germline V CDR1 and CDR2: SGDLS, YYNGEE. The CDR3 runs 15 residues. With 4 bases clipped from V and 2 bases from J, the junction kept 4 bases outside the gene matches. CDR3 region: CASSLQGAGNQPQHF. Here the CDR3 DNA reads TGTGCCAGCAGCCTACAGGGGGCTGGCAATCAGCCCCAGCATTTT.

V gene TRBV7-2 combines with J gene TRBJ1-4; D remains unclear. V dropped 1 base and J dropped 8 bases, with 11 bases sitting between them. The length of the CDR3 is 14 residues. From germline, CDR1 is SGHTA and CDR2 FQGNSA. The CDR3 protein is CASSLGFGVEKLFF. The CDR3, as DNA: TGTGCCAGCAGCTTAGGTTTTGGTGTCGAAAAACTGTTTTTT.

This clone was seen a handful of times. This chain connects TRBV30 to TRBJ1-5, with D maybe TRBD1 (6 bases). The CDR3 totals 14 residues. The germline V and J ends were trimmed by 5 bases and 2 bases, with 13 bases remaining between them. CDR1 is GTSNPN, CDR2 SVGIG, per germline (reference sequence). CDR3 in amino acids: CAWGGQGGNQPQHF. DNA of the CDR3: TGTGCCTGGGGGGGGCAGGGAGGCAATCAGCCCCAGCATTTT.

The chain combines TRBV25-1 with TRBJ1-6, with unresolved D. The CDR3 is 15 residues long. Between the trimmed V and J ends, which lost 3 bases and 7 bases, there was a span of 13 bases. CDR1 is MGHDK and CDR2 is SYGVNS in the germline V gene. CDR3 in DNA: TGTGCCAGCAGTGAGCCCGACGCTGGAAATTCACCCCTCCACTTT. It translates to CASSEPDAGNSPLHF.

This clone was detected a few times. The chain combines TRBV28 with TRBJ2-5; 12 bases align to TRBD2. Germline assignment: CDR1 MDHEN and CDR2 SYDVKM. CDR3 length: 16 residues. Losses at the gene ends were 6 bases for V and 5 bases for J; bases not matched to a gene: 10. This CDR3 is CASSPGLAGTRETQYF. In DNA, the CDR3 is TGTGCCAGCAGCCCTGGACTAGCGGGGACCAGGGAGACCCAGTACTTC.

The table lists this clone with a few counts. J is TRBJ2-5 and V is TRBV29-1; D is perhaps TRBD1 (6 bases). The germline V gene has CDR1 SQVTM and CDR2 ANQGSEA. This CDR3 is built from 14 residues. Trimming removed 5 bases from V and 5 bases from J, with 18 bases in between. The CDR3 nucleotides read TGCAGCGTTAAACAGGGATTGAACTCGGAGACCCAGTACTTC. Residues: CSVKQGLNSETQYF.

The gene calls are TRBV5-1 and TRBJ2-7; TRBD1 matches 9 bases. Germline CDR1 reads SGHRS; CDR2 reads YFSETQ. The CDR3 is 16 residues long. V gave up 5 bases and J gave up 6 bases; unmatched junction bases: 15. CDR3 sequence (DNA): TGCGCCAGCAGTCCTGTAGGACAGGACAGGGGCGGCGAGCAGTACTTC. Translated: CASSPVGQDRGGEQYF.

This clone was seen a few times. Other DNA sequences of this sample code for an identical CDR3. The gene calls are TRBV2 and TRBJ1-2; D remains unclear. The length of the CDR3 is 13 residues. Trimming shortened V by 4 bases and J by 7 bases, and 13 bases separated the two germline ends. Looked up from germline, CDR1 is SNHLY and CDR2 is FYNNEI. In nucleotides, the CDR3 is TGTGCCAGCAGTGTGCGGGGTGAGGGTGGCTACACCTTC. Protein: CASSVRGEGGYTF. Drawing the rest from reference TRBV2 and TRBJ1-2, the complete variable domain is EPEVTQTPSHQVTQMGQEVILRCVPISNHLYFYWYRQILGQKVEFLVSFYNNEISEKSEIFDDQFSVERPDGSNFTLKIRSTKLEDSAMYFCASSVRGEGGYTFGSGTRLTVV.

The V gene is TRBV6-5, the J gene TRBJ2-7; D possibly corresponds to TRBD1 (6 bases). The CDR3 is made up of 14 amino acids. Looked up from germline, CDR1 is MNHEY and CDR2 is SVGAGI. V dropped 7 bases and J dropped 1 base, with 14 bases sitting between them. The CDR3 region is CASMPTGGSYEQYF. The CDR3 bases are TGTGCCAGCATGCCGACAGGCGGATCCTACGAGCAGTACTTC.

This clone was observed once. V is TRBV4-1 and J is TRBJ2-5, with 8 bases lining up with TRBD2. The CDR3 is made up of 16 amino acids. The germline V gene encodes CDR1 MGHRA and CDR2 YSYEKL. V shed 5 bases and J 2 bases; nucleotides not matched to a gene: 10. CDR3 protein: CASSKIAGPLQETQYF. The CDR3 bases are TGCGCCAGCAGCAAAATAGCGGGGCCCCTTCAAGAGACCCAGTACTTC.

The rearrangement uses TRBV19 and TRBJ2-3, with D hard to call. The CDR3 is 12 amino acids. Between the trimmed V and J ends, which lost 5 bases and 2 bases, there was a span of 5 bases. CDR1 is LNHDA and CDR2 is SQIVND in the germline V gene (reference sequence). CDR3 region: CASSAYTDTQYF. In nucleotides, the CDR3 is TGTGCCAGTAGTGCCTACACAGATACGCAGTATTTT.

There are a few counts of this clone. This rearrangement joins TRBV4-3 to TRBJ2-2, with 9 nucleotides matching TRBD1. The CDR3 is 18 amino acids. Germline CDR1 and CDR2: LGHNA and YSLEER. Germline trimming cut 0 bases from V and 1 base from J; bases unmatched to any gene: 6. The CDR3 sequence: CASSQDSPTGGNTGELFF. The CDR3 coding sequence is TGCGCCAGCAGCCAAGACTCGCCGACAGGGGGGAACACCGGGGAGCTGTTTTTT.

This clone appeared a few times. The chain recombines TRBV19 with TRBJ2-2, with D perhaps matching TRBD1 or TRBD2 (5 bases each). The V end was cut by 6 bases, the J end by 4 bases, with 18 bases between. CDR3 length: 16 residues. Germline assignment: CDR1 LNHDA and CDR2 SQIVND (reference sequence). Here the CDR3 reads CASSRPGAMSTGELFF. The CDR3 region has the DNA TGTGCCAGTAGCCGACCCGGGGCAATGAGCACCGGGGAGCTGTTTTTT.

The V call is TRBV7-9, the J call TRBJ2-2; D is perhaps TRBD2 (6 bases). Between the trimmed V and J ends, which lost 3 bases and 4 bases, there was a span of 12 bases. The length of the CDR3 is 15 residues. The germline gives CDR1 SEHNR, CDR2 FQNEAQ (reference sequence). CDR3 sequence reads: CASSFGGGSTGELFF. The CDR3 DNA follows: TGTGCCAGCAGCTTTGGAGGAGGGAGCACCGGGGAGCTGTTTTTT.

This clone was counted between two and nine times. The chain uses TRBV11-2 and TRBJ2-3; D might be TRBD2 (5 bases). With 7 bases removed from V and 0 bases from J, the gap between germline ends came to 17 bases. This CDR3 comprises 16 residues. Germline V gives CDR1 SGHAT, CDR2 FQNNGV. The DNA for the CDR3 is TGTGCCAGCACCCGGCGTATGGACTCTAGCACAGATACGCAGTATTTT. Encoded protein: CASTRRMDSSTDTQYF.

This clone occurred a few times. V is TRBV5-1 and J is TRBJ2-7, with D perhaps matching TRBD2 (5 bases). The CDR3 length is 12 residues. With 3 bases removed from V and 6 bases from J, the gap between germline ends came to 10 bases. Germline lookup yields CDR1 SGHRS and CDR2 YFSETQ. Here the CDR3 reads CASSWAGVEQYF. The CDR3 DNA reads as TGCGCCAGCAGCTGGGCCGGGGTCGAGCAGTACTTC. Using reference TRBV5-1 and TRBJ2-7 for the parts outside the CDR3, the full variable domain is KAGVTQTPRYLIKTRGQQVTLSCSPISGHRSVSWYQQTPGQGLQFLFEYFSETQRNKGNFPGRFSGRQFSNSRSEMNVSTLELGDSALYLCASSWAGVEQYFGPGTRLTVT.

This clone showed up just a few times. The same CDR3 is also encoded by other DNA sequences in this sample. This chain links TRBV5-1 with TRBJ2-1; 11 bases line up with TRBD2. CDR3 length: 13 residues. The J segment lost 10 bases and the V segment lost 0 bases, leaving 0 bases of the junction unmatched. Germline V gene data show CDR1 as SGHRS and CDR2 as YFSETQ. CDR3 protein: CASSLGLAGEQFF. DNA of the CDR3: TGCGCCAGCAGCTTGGGACTAGCGGGAGAGCAGTTCTTC.

J is TRBJ2-7 and V is TRBV28; possibly TRBD1 or TRBD2 for D (6 bases each). The CDR3 is 12 residues long. V lost 2 bases to trimming and J lost 10 bases, with 12 bases between them. CDR1 MDHEN and CDR2 SYDVKM come from the germline V gene. The chain's CDR3 is CASSLGSGAQYF. CDR3 DNA: TGTGCCAGCAGTTTAGGCTCGGGGGCACAGTACTTC.

This clone was seen only a few times. V gene TRBV2 combines with J gene TRBJ1-3; D call uncertain. Germline V lookup: CDR1 SNHLY, CDR2 FYNNEI. Trimming removed 10 bases at V and 4 bases at J, with 14 bases between. CDR3 length equals 13 residues. CDR3 sequence (DNA): TGTGCCACTCAATCGGGAGCGGGAAACACCATATATTTT. This sequence encodes CATQSGAGNTIYF.

CDR3 sequence reads: CASSPEGGYTEAFF. The CDR3 DNA reads TGTGCCAGCTCACCGGAGGGGGGGTACACTGAAGCTTTCTTT. The rearrangement links TRBV18 to TRBJ1-1, with D tentatively TRBD1 (6 bases). The CDR3 has 14 amino acids. V lost 3 bases to trimming and J lost 3 bases, with 11 bases between them. Germline V gene lookup returns CDR1 KGHSH and CDR2 LQKENI. The full variable domain, completed using reference TRBV18 and TRBJ1-1, is NAGVMQNPRHLVRRRGQEARLRCSPMKGHSHVYWYRQLPEEGLKFMVYLQKENIIDESGMPKERFSAEFPKEGPSILRIQQVVRGDSAAYFCASSPEGGYTEAFFGQGTRLTVV.